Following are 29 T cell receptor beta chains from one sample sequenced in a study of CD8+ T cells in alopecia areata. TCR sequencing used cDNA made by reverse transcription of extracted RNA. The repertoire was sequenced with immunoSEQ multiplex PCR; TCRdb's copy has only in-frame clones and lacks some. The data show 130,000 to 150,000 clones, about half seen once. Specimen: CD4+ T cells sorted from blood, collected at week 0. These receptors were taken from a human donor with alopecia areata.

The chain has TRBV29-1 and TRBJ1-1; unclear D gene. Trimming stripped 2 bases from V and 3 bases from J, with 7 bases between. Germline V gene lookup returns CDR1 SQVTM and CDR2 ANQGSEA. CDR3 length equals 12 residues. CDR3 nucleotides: TGCAGCGTTGAAAAGGAGGACACTGAAGCTTTCTTT. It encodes CSVEKEDTEAFF.

This chain's CDR3 is CASSRGPAGVNEQFF. In DNA form, the CDR3 reads TGTGCCAGCAGTCGCGGTCCAGCGGGAGTGAATGAGCAGTTCTTC. This sequence joins TRBV7-6 and TRBJ2-1, with 8 nucleotides matching TRBD2. J lost 7 bases, V lost 6 bases, and 11 bases had no gene match. This CDR3 is 15 amino acids long. Germline-derived CDR1 and CDR2 are SGHVS and FNYEAQ.

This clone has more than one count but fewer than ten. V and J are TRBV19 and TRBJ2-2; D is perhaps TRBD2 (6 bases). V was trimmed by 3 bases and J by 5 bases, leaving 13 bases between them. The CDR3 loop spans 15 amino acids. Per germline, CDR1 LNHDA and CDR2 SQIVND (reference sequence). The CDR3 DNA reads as TGTGCCAGTAGTATCGAGGCGGGACGTACCGGGGAGCTGTTTTTT. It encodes CASSIEAGRTGELFF.

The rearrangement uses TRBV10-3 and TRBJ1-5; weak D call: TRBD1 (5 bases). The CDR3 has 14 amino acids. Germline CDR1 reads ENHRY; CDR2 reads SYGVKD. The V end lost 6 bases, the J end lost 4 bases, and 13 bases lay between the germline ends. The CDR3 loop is CAISTTGGNQPQHF. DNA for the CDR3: TGTGCCATCAGCACTACAGGAGGGAATCAGCCCCAGCATTTT.

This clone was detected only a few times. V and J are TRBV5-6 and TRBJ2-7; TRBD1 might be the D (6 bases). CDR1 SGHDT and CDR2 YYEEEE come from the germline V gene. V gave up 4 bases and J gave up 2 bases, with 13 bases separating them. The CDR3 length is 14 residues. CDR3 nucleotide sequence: TGTGCCAGCAGCACCTACTCAGGGGCCTACGAGCAGTACTTC. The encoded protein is CASSTYSGAYEQYF.

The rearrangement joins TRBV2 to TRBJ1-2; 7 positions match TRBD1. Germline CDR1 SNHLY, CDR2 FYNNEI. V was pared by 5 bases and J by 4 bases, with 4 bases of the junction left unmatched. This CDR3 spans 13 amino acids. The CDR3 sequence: CASSTGAVYGYTF. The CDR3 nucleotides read TGTGCCAGCAGTACAGGGGCGGTCTATGGCTACACCTTC.

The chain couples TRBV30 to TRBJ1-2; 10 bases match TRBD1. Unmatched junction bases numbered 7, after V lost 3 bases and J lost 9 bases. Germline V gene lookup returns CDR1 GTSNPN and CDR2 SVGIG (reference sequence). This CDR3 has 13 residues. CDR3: CAWSTDRGSRYTF. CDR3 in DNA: TGTGCCTGGAGCACGGACAGGGGGAGTCGCTACACCTTC.

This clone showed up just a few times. The CDR3 DNA sequence: TGCAGCTCTTTCAGGCGATCTCATGGCTACACCTTC. Translated, it gives CSSFRRSHGYTF. This rearrangement joins TRBV29-1 to TRBJ1-2; D unclear. The CDR3 runs 12 residues. Looked up from germline, CDR1 is SQVTM and CDR2 is ANQGSEA. The V and J ends lost 8 bases and 6 bases respectively, with 16 bases between them.

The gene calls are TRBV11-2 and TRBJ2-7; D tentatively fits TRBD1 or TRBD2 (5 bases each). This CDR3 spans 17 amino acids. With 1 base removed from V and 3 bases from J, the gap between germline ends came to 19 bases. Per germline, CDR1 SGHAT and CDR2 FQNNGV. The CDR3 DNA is TGTGCCAGCAGCTTAGGGCCTGGGGGTAACGTCAACTACGAGCAGTACTTC. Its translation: CASSLGPGGNVNYEQYF.

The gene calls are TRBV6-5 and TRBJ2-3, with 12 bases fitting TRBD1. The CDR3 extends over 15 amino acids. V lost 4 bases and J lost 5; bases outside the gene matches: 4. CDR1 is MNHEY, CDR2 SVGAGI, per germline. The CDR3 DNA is TGTGCCAGCAGTTGGGGACAGGGGGCGGTAGATACGCAGTATTTT. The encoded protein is CASSWGQGAVDTQYF.

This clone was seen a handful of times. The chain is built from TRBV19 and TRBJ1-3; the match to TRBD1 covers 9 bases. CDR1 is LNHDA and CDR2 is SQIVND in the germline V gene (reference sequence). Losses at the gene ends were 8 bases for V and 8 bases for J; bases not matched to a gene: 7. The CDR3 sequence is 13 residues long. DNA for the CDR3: TGTGCCAGTGTTCCGGGACAGGGAGACACCATATATTTT. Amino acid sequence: CASVPGQGDTIYF.

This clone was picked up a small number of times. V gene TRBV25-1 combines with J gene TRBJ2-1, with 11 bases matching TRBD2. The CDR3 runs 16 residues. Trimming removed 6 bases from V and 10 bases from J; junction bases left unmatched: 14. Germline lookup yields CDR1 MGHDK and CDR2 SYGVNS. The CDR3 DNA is TGTGCCAGCAGGCTCAGCCGGGCTAGCGGGAGGACCGAGCAGTTCTTC. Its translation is CASRLSRASGRTEQFF.

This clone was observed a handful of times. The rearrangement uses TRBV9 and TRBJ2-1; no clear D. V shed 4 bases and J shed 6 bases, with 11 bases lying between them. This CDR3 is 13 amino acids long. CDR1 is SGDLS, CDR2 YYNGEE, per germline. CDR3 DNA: TGTGCCAGCAGCCGTACAAGTGGCAATGAGCAGTTCTTC. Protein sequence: CASSRTSGNEQFF.

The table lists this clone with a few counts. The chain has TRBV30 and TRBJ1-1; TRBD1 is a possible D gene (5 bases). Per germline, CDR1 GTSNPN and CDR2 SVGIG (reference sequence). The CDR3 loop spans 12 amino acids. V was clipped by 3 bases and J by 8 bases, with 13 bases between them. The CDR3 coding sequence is TGTGCCTGGAGCCCCCAGGGACCCGAAGCTTTCTTT. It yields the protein CAWSPQGPEAFF.

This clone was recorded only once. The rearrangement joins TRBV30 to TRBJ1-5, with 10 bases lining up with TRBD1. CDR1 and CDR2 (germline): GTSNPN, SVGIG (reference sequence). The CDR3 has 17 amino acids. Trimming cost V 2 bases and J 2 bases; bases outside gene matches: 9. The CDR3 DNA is TGTGCCTGGAGTTTTACCGGGACAGGGGATGGCAATCAGCCCCAGCATTTT. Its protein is CAWSFTGTGDGNQPQHF.

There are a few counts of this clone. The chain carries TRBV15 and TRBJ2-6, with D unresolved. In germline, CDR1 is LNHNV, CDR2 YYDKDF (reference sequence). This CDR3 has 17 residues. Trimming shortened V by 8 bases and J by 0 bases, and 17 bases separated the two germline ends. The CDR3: CATSIPRLDSGANVLTF. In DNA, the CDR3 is TGTGCCACCTCCATCCCCAGGCTCGACTCTGGGGCCAACGTCCTGACTTTC. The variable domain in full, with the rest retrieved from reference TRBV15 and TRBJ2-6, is DAMVIQNPRYQVTQFGKPVTLSCSQTLNHNVMYWYQQKSSQAPKLLFHYYDKDFNNEADTPDNFQSRRPNTSFCFLDIRSPGLGDTAMYLCATSIPRLDSGANVLTFGAGSRLTVL.

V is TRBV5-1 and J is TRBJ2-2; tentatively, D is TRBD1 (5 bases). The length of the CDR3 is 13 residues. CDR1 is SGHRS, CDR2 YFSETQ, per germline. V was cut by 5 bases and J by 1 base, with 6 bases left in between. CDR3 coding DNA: TGCGCCAGCAGAGACAGGAACACCGGGGAGCTGTTTTTT. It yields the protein CASRDRNTGELFF.

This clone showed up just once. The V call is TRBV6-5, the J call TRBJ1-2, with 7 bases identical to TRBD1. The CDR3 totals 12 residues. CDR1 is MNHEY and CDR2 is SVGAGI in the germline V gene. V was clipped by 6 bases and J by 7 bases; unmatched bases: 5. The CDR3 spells CASSRQGFGYTF. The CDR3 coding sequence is TGTGCCAGCAGCCGACAGGGCTTTGGCTACACCTTC.

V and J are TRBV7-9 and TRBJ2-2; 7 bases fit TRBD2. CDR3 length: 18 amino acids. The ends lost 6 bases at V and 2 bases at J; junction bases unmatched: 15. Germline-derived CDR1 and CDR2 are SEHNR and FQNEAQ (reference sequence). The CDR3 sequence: CASSPGLGASGNTGELFF. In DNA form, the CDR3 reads TGTGCCAGCAGTCCTGGTCTTGGGGCTAGCGGCAACACCGGGGAGCTGTTTTTT.

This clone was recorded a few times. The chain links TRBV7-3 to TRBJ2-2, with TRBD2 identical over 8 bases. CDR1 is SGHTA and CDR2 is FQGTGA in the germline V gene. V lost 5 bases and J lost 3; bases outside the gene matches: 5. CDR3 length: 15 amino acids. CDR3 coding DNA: TGTGCCAGCAGCACACTAGCGGACGACACCGGGGAGCTGTTTTTT. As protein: CASSTLADDTGELFF.

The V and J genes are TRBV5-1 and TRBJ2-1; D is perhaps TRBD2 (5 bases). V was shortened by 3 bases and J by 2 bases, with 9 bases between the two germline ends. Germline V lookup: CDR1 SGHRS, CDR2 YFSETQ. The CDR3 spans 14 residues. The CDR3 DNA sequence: TGCGCCAGCAGCTCGGGCGGGCCCTACAATGAGCAGTTCTTC. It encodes CASSSGGPYNEQFF. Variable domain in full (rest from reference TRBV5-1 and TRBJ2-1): KAGVTQTPRYLIKTRGQQVTLSCSPISGHRSVSWYQQTPGQGLQFLFEYFSETQRNKGNFPGRFSGRQFSNSRSEMNVSTLELGDSALYLCASSSGGPYNEQFFGPGTRLTVL.

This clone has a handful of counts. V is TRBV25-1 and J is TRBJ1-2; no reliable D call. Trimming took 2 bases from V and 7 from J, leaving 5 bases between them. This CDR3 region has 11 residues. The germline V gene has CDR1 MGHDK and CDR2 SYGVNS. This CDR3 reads CASSEGFGYTF. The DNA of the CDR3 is TGTGCCAGCAGTGAAGGCTTTGGCTACACCTTC.

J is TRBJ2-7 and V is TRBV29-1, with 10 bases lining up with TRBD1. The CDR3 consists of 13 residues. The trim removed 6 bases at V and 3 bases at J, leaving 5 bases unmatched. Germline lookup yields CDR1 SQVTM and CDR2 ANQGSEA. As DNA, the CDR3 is TGCAGCGTCATGACAGGGGGCAGCTACGAGCAGTACTTC. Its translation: CSVMTGGSYEQYF.

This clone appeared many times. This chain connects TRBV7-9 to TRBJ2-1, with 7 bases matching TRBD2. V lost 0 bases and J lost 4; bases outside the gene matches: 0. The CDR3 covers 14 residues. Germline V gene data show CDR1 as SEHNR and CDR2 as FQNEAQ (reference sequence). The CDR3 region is CASSLAGGYNEQFF. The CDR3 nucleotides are TGTGCCAGCAGCTTAGCGGGAGGGTACAATGAGCAGTTCTTC.

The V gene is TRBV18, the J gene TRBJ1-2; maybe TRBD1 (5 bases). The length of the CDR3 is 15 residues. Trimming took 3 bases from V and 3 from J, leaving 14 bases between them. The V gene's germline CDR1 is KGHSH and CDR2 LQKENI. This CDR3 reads CASSPGRATDYGYTF. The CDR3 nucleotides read TGTGCCAGCTCACCGGGCAGGGCCACTGACTATGGCTACACCTTC.

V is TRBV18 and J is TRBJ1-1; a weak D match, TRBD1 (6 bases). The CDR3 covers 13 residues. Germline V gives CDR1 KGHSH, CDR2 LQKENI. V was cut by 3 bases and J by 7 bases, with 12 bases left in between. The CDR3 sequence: CASSPGAGVEAFF. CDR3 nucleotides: TGTGCCAGCTCACCGGGGGCAGGGGTTGAAGCTTTCTTT.

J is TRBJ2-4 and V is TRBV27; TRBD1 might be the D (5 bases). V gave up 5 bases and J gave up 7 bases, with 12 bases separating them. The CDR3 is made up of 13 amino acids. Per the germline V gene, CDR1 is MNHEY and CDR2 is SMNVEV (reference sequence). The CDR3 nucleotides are TGTGCCAGCAGTCAAGGGGCAGGGAACATTCAGTACTTC. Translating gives CASSQGAGNIQYF.

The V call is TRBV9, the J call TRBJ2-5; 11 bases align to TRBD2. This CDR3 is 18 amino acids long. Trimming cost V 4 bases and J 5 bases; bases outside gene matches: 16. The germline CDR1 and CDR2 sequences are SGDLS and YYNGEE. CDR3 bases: TGTGCCAGCAGCCCCCTGGGGCTTAGCGGGAGGGCCGGGGAGACCCAGTACTTC. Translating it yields CASSPLGLSGRAGETQYF.

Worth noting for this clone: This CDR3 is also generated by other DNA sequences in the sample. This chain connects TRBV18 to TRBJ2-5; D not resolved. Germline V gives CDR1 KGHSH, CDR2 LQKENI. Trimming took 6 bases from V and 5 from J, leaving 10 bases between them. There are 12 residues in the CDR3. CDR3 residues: CASSPPSETQYF. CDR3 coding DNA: TGTGCCAGCTCCCCGCCCTCCGAGACCCAGTACTTC.